This T cell receptor (beta chain) appears in the sequencing data of a study of OX40 agonist ivuxolimab in advanced cancers. Study as a whole: Patients in dose escalation had liver, melanoma, kidney or head and neck cancers. With a range of roughly 20 to 80, age averaged about 58 years, and around 83% were male.

Of note for this clone: As yet, its antigen is unknown.

Produced via immunoSEQ multiplex PCR; TCRdb's table is partial and in-frame only. Among about 94,000 clones listed, around 90% were seen once. Germline CDR1 and CDR2: SGDLS and YYNGEE. The CDR3 loop spans 14 amino acids. V gave up 0 bases and J gave up 8 bases, with 9 bases separating them. Study findings and constraints: More expanded clones were seen, on average, in CD8+ T cells than in CD4+. Antigen targets of the expanded peripheral T cells went undetermined.

This sequence joins TRBV9 and TRBJ1-6; D unclear. This TCR was recovered from an adult with an advanced solid tumor such as melanoma, head and neck, liver or kidney cancer. Specimen: CD4+ or CD8+ T cells sorted from blood, collected in a trial of the OX40 agonist ivuxolimab. In DNA, the CDR3 is TGTGCCAGCAGCGTAGGATCCGGAGATTCACCCCTCCACTTT. It is translated as CASSVGSGDSPLHF.